The text below deals with one TCR beta chain. TCRdb's copy holds only in-frame clones and misses some; the assay was immunoSEQ multiplex PCR. The sample holds under 85,000 clones; about 92% are singletons and the top ten take 0.2% to 0.25%. The sample comes from a study of technical replicates of blood from a handful of donors. Trimming took 1 base from V and 5 from J, leaving 3 bases between them. CDR1 and CDR2 (germline): SGHDT, YYEEEE. The CDR3 length is 11 residues. The source of this sequence is a human donor in good health. Sequences were obtained from T cells isolated from PBMCs. The genes are TRBV5-6 and TRBJ1-1; D gene uncertain. The CDR3 spells CASSLQTEAFF. CDR3 sequence (DNA): TGTGCCAGCAGCTTGCAAACTGAAGCTTTCTTT.